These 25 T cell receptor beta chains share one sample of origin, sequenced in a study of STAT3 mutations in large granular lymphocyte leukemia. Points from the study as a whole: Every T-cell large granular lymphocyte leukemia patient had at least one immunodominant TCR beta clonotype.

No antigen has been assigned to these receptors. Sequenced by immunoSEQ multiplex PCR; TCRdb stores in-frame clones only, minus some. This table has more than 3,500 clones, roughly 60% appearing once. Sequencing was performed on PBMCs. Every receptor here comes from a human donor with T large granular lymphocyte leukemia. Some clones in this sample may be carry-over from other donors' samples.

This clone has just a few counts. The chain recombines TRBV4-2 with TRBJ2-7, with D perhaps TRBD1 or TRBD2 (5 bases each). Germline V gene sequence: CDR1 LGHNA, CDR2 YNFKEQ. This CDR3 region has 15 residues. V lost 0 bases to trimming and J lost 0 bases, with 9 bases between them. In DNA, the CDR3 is TGTGCCAGCAGCCAAGACCGGGGCAGCTCCTACGAGCAGTACTTC. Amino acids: CASSQDRGSSYEQYF.

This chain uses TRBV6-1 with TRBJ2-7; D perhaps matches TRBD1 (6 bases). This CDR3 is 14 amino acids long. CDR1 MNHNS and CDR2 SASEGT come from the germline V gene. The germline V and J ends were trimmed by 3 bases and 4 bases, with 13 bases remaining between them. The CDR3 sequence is CASSELQGRYEQYF. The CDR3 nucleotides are TGTGCCAGCAGTGAGTTACAGGGCAGGTACGAGCAGTACTTC.

In DNA, the CDR3 is TGTGCCTGGAAAGACGGAGACGAGCAGTACTTC. Protein: CAWKDGDEQYF. The chain couples TRBV30 to TRBJ2-7; D gene uncertain. The V end lost 4 bases, the J end lost 5 bases, and 9 bases lay between the germline ends. The length of the CDR3 is 11 residues. CDR1 is GTSNPN and CDR2 is SVGIG in the germline V gene (reference sequence). Full variable domain (missing parts from reference TRBV30 and TRBJ2-7): SQTIHQWPATLVQPVGSPLSLECTVEGTSNPNLYWYRQAAGRGLQLLFYSVGIGQISSEVPQNLSASRPQDRQFILSSKKLLLSDSGFYLCAWKDGDEQYFGPGTRLTVT.

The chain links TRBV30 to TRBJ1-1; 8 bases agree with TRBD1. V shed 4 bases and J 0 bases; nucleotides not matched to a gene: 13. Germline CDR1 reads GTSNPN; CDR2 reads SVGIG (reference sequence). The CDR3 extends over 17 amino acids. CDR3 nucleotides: TGTGCCTGGACTCCGGGACAGGCCCCGGTCATGAACACTGAAGCTTTCTTT. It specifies CAWTPGQAPVMNTEAFF.

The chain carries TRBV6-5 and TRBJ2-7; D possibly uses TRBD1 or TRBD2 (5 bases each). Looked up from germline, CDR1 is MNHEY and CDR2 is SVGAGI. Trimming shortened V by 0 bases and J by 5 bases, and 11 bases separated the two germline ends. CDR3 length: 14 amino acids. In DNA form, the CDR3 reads TGTGCCAGCAGTTACTCGAGGGGTAGCGACGAGCAGTACTTC. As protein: CASSYSRGSDEQYF.

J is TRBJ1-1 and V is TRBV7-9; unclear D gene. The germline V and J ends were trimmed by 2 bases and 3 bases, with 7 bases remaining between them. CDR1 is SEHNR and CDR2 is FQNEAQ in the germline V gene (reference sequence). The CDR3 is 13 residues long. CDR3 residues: CASSLRTDTEAFF. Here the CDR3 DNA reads TGTGCCAGCAGCTTACGAACAGACACTGAAGCTTTCTTT.

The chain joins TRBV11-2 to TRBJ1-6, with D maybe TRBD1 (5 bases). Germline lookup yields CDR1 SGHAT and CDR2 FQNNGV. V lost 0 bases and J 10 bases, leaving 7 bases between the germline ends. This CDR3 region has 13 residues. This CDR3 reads CASSLERDSPLHF. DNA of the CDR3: TGTGCCAGCAGCTTAGAGCGGGACTCACCCCTCCACTTT.

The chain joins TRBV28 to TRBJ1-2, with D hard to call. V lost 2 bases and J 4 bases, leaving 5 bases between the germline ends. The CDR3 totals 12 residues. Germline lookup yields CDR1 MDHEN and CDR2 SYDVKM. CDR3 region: CASSLGSYGYTF. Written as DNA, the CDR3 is TGTGCCAGCAGTTTAGGATCCTATGGCTACACCTTC.

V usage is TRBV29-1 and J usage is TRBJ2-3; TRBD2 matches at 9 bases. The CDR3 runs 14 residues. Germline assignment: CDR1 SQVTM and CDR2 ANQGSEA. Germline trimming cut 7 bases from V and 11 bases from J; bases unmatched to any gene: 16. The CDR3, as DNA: TGCAGCGCCCTAGCTAGCGGGGCCCCGGTGGGGCAGTATTTT. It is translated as CSALASGAPVGQYF.

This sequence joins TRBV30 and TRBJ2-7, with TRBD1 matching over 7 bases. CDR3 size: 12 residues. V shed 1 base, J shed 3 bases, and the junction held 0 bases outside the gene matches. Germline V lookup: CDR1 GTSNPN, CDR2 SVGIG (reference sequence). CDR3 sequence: CAWSDRGYEQYF. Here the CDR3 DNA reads TGTGCCTGGAGTGACAGGGGCTACGAGCAGTACTTC.

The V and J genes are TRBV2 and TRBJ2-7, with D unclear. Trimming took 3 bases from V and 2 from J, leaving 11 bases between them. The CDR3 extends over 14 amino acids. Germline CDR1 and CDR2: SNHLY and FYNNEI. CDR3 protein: CASSESVGTYEQYF. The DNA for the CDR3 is TGTGCCAGCAGTGAGTCTGTGGGCACCTACGAGCAGTACTTC.

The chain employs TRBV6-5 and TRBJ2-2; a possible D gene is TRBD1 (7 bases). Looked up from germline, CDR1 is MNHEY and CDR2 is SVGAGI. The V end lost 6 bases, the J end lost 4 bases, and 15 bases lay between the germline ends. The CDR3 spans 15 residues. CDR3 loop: CASSPRQGGTGELFF. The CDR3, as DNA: TGTGCCAGCAGCCCGAGACAGGGAGGCACCGGGGAGCTGTTTTTT.

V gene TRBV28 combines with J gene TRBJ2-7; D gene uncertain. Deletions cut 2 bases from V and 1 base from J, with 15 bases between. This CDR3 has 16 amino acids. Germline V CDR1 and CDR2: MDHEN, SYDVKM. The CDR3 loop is CASSLVTSGPSYEQYF. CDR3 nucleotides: TGTGCCAGCAGTTTAGTCACCTCAGGTCCTTCCTACGAGCAGTACTTC.

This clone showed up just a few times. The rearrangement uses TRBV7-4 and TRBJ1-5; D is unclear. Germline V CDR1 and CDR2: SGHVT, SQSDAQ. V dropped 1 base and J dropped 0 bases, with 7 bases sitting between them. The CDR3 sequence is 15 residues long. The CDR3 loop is CASSLVWNSNQPQHF. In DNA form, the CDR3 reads TGTGCCAGCAGCTTAGTTTGGAATAGCAATCAGCCCCAGCATTTT.

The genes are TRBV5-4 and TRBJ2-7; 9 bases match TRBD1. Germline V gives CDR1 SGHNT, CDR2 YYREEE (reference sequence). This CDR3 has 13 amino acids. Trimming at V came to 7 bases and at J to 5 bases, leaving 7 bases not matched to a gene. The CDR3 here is CASSGTGSNEQYF. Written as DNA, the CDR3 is TGTGCCAGCTCGGGGACAGGGAGCAACGAGCAGTACTTC.

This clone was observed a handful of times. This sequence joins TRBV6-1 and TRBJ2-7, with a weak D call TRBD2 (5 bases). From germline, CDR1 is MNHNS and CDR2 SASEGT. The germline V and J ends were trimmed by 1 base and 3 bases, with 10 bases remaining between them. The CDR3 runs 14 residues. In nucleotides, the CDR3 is TGTGCCAGCAGTGAAGTTCCGGGGAGCTACGAGCAGTACTTC. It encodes CASSEVPGSYEQYF.

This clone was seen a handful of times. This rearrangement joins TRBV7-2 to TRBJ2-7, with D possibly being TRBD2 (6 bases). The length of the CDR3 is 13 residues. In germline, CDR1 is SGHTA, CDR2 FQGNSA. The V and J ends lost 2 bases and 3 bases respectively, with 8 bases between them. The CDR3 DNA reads TGTGCCAGCAGCTTAAGGCGGGGCTACGAGCAGTACTTC. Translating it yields CASSLRRGYEQYF.

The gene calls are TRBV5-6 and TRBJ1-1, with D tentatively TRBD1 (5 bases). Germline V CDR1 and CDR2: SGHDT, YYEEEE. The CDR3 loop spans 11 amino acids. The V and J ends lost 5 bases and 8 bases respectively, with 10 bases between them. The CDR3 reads CASRSGPEAFF. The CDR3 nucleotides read TGTGCCAGCAGGTCGGGGCCCGAAGCTTTCTTT.

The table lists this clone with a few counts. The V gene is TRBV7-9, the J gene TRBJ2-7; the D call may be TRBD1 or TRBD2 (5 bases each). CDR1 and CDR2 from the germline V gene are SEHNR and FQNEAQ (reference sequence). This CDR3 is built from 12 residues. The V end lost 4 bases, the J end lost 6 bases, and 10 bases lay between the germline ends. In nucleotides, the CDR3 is TGTGCCAGCAGCTCGGGGCCCGTCGAGCAGTACTTC. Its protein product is CASSSGPVEQYF.

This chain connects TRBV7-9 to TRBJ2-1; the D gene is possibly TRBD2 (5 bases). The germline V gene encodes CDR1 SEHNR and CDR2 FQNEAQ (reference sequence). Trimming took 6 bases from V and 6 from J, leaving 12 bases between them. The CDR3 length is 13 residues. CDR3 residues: CASSPFLANEQFF. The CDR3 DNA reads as TGTGCCAGCAGTCCCTTCCTAGCCAATGAGCAGTTCTTC.

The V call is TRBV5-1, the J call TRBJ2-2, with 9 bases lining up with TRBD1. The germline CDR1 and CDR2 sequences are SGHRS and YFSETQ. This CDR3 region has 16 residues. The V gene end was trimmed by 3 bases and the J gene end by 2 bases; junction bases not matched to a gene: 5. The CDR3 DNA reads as TGCGCCAGCAGCTCGGACAGGGGCCTTAACACCGGGGAGCTGTTTTTT. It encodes CASSSDRGLNTGELFF. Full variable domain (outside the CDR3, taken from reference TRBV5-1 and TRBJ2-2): KAGVTQTPRYLIKTRGQQVTLSCSPISGHRSVSWYQQTPGQGLQFLFEYFSETQRNKGNFPGRFSGRQFSNSRSEMNVSTLELGDSALYLCASSSDRGLNTGELFFGEGSRLTVL.

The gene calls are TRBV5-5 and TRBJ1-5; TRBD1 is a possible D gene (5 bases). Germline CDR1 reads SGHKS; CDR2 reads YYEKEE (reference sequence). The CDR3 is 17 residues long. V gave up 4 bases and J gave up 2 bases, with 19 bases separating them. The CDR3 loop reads CASSLRVGAGGNQPQHF. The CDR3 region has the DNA TGTGCCAGCAGCCTAAGGGTAGGGGCGGGCGGCAATCAGCCCCAGCATTTT.

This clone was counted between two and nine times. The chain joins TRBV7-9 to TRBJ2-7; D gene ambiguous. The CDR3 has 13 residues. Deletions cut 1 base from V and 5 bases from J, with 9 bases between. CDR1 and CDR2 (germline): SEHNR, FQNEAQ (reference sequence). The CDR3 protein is CASSLEGPDEQYF. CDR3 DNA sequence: TGTGCCAGCAGCTTAGAAGGACCAGACGAGCAGTACTTC.

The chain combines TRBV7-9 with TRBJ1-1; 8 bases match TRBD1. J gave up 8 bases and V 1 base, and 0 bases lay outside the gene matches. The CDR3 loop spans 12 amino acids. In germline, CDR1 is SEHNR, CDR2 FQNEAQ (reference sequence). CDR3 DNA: TGTGCCAGCAGCTTAGGGACAGGGGAAGCTTTCTTT. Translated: CASSLGTGEAFF.

The CDR3 DNA sequence: TGTGCCAGTAGTCCGCGGACAGGGGGCGGCGAGCAGTACTTC. Encoded protein: CASSPRTGGGEQYF. The rearrangement uses TRBV19 and TRBJ2-7, with 11 bases matching TRBD1. Germline trimming cut 5 bases from V and 6 bases from J; bases unmatched to any gene: 6. Germline CDR1 LNHDA, CDR2 SQIVND (reference sequence). This CDR3 comprises 14 residues.